This TCR beta chain was observed in a study of long-term antiretroviral therapy in people with HIV. The authors ran the immunoSEQ assay, v3.0, at survey level. Measured with immunoSEQ multiplex PCR; TCRdb has only the in-frame clones, and not every one. The data contain some 40,000 clones, around 93% of them singletons. The CDR3 consists of 14 residues. Looked up from germline, CDR1 is MNHEY and CDR2 is SMNVEV (reference sequence). After removal of 5 bases from V and 0 bases from J, the junction contained 3 bases not matched to a gene. This rearrangement joins TRBV27 to TRBJ1-1; the match to TRBD1 covers 7 bases. The clonotype was recovered from a man aged 25 to 40 with HIV. The sample in question was unsorted PBMCs, obtained about 9.1 years after starting antiretroviral therapy. The CDR3 protein is CASSVGTVNTEAFF. CDR3 DNA: TGTGCCAGCAGTGTTGGGACAGTGAACACTGAAGCTTTCTTT.